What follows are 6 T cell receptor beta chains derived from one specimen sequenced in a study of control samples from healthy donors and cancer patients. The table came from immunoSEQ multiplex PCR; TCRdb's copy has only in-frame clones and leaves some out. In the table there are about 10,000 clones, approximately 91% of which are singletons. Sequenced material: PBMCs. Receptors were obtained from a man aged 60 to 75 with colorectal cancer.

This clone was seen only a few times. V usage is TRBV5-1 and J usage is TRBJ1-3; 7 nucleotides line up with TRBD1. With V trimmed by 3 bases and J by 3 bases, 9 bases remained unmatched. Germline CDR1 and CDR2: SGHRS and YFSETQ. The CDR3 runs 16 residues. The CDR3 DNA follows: TGCGCCAGCAGCTCAGGGGGATCTTCATTTGGAAACACCATATATTTT. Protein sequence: CASSSGGSSFGNTIYF.

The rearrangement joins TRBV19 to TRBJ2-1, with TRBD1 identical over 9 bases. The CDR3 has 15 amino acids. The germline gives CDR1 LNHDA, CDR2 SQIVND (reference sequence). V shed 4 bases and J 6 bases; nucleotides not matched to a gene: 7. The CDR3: CASSSGTGSRNEQFF. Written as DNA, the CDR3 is TGTGCCAGTAGTAGCGGGACAGGGTCTCGCAATGAGCAGTTCTTC.

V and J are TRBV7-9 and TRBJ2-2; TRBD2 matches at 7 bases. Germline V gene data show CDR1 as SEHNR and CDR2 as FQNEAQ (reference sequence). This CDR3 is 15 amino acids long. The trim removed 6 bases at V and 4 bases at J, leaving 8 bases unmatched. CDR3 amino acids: CASRPRGVGTGELFF. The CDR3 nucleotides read TGTGCCAGCAGGCCCCGGGGGGTCGGCACCGGGGAGCTGTTTTTT.

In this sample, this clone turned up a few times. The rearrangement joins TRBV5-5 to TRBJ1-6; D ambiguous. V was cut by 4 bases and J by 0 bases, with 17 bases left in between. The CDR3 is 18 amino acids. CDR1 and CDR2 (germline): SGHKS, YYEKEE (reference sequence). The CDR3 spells CASSGDDGESSYNSPLHF. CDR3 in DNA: TGTGCCAGCAGCGGAGATGACGGGGAAAGCTCCTATAATTCACCCCTCCACTTT.

DNA for the CDR3: TGTGCCAGCAGGGGGACAGGTCTCAAGGGCTACACCTTC. This codes for CASRGTGLKGYTF. This chain connects TRBV28 to TRBJ1-2, with 8 positions matching TRBD1. From germline, CDR1 is MDHEN and CDR2 SYDVKM. Losses at the gene ends were 6 bases for V and 8 bases for J; bases not matched to a gene: 8. CDR3 length: 13 residues.

CDR3 protein: CASFPSGGWQTQYF. CDR3 DNA: TGCGCCAGCTTCCCTAGCGGGGGGTGGCAGACCCAGTACTTC. The J gene is TRBJ2-5, the V gene TRBV10-2, with 11 nucleotides matching TRBD2. This CDR3 region has 14 residues. Looked up from germline, CDR1 is WSHSY and CDR2 is SAAADI. J was trimmed by 6 bases and V by 8 bases; bases with no gene match: 8.